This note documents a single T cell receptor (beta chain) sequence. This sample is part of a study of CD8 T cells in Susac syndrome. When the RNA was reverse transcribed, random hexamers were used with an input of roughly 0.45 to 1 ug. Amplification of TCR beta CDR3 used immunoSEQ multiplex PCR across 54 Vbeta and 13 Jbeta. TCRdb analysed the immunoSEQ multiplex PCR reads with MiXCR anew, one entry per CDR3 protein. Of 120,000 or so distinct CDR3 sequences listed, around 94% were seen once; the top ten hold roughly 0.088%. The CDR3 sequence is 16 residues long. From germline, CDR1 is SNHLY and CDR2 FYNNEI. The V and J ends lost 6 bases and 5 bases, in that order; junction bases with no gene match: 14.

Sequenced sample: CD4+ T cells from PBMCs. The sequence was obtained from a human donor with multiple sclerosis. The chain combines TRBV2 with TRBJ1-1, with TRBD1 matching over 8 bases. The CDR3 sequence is CASREYNQGAGTEAFF. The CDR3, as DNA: TGTGCCAGCAGGGAATACAACCAGGGGGCTGGGACTGAAGCTTTCTTT.